A selection of T cell receptor beta chains follows, all from one sample in a study of T cell responses to AZD1222 COVID-19 vaccine. Clones were sequenced by immunoSEQ multiplex PCR, and TCRdb holds only the in-frame ones, with some missing. This sample has around 270,000 clones, with around 93% found just once. The sequenced sample was peripheral blood, obtained 28 days after the second AZD1222 dose. These receptor sequences come from an adult who received the AZD1222 COVID-19 vaccine. CDR3s include the opening cysteine and the closing phenylalanine or tryptophan. D genes are given only for firm matches. Only part of the rows carry a size: once, few, many, or a class if the clone is expanded.

cdr3_nt: TGTGCCAGCAGCGTAGCGACACCTGGAAACACCATATATTTT
cdr3_aa: CASSVATPGNTIYF
v_call: TRBV9
clone_size: -
j_call: TRBJ1-3
d_call: -

cdr3_nt: TGTGCCAGCAGCGGACGATTGGGAGGAAATGGCTACACCTTC
cdr3_aa: CASSGRLGGNGYTF
v_call: TRBV3-1/TRBV3-2
clone_size: -
j_call: TRBJ1-2
d_call: -

cdr3_nt: TGTGCCAGCAGTCGCGGGAGCTCCTACAATGAGCAGTTCTTC
cdr3_aa: CASSRGSSYNEQFF
v_call: TRBV27
clone_size: -
j_call: TRBJ2-1
d_call: TRBD2

cdr3_nt: TGTGCCAGCAGTGATGATCGACACGAGCAGTACTTC
cdr3_aa: CASSDDRHEQYF
v_call: TRBV2
clone_size: -
j_call: TRBJ2-7
d_call: -

cdr3_nt: TGTGCCACCAGTGATGCCCCGGGACTAGCGGGAGCGGGCGATGAGCAGTTCTTC
cdr3_aa: CATSDAPGLAGAGDEQFF
v_call: TRBV24-1
clone_size: -
j_call: TRBJ2-1
d_call: TRBD2

cdr3_nt: TGCGCCAGCTCGCCCTTCCTAGGACTAGCGGGGGTCGATACGCAGTATTTT
cdr3_aa: CASSPFLGLAGVDTQYF
v_call: TRBV10-1
clone_size: -
j_call: TRBJ2-3
d_call: TRBD2

cdr3_nt: TGCGCCAGCAGCCAAGATACCTATGGCTACACCTTC
cdr3_aa: CASSQDTYGYTF
v_call: TRBV4-1
clone_size: -
j_call: TRBJ1-2
d_call: -

cdr3_nt: TGCGCCAGCAGCCCGGGACTAGCGGGGGGAGATACGCAGTATTTT
cdr3_aa: CASSPGLAGGDTQYF
v_call: TRBV5-1
clone_size: -
j_call: TRBJ2-3
d_call: TRBD2

cdr3_nt: TGTGCCAGCAGCTCGACCCAGGCTGGAGATACGCAGTATTTT
cdr3_aa: CASSSTQAGDTQYF
v_call: TRBV7-9
clone_size: few
j_call: TRBJ2-3
d_call: -

cdr3_nt: TGTGCCAGTAGTATCACGGGGATGGGGAACACTGAAGCTTTCTTT
cdr3_aa: CASSITGMGNTEAFF
v_call: TRBV19
clone_size: -
j_call: TRBJ1-1
d_call: -

cdr3_nt: TGTGCCTGGGAAAACTACAGGGGGCCCCCATATGGTTATGGCTACACCTTC
cdr3_aa: CAWENYRGPPYGYGYTF
v_call: TRBV30
clone_size: few
j_call: TRBJ1-2
d_call: TRBD1

cdr3_nt: TGTGCCAGCAGTCCCCTGGACCACTACAATCAGCCCCAGCATTTT
cdr3_aa: CASSPLDHYNQPQHF
v_call: TRBV28
clone_size: -
j_call: TRBJ1-5
d_call: -

cdr3_nt: TGTGCCAGTAGTATTTCGGCAGGGGCGATAAATGGACTAGGGAAGACCCAGTACTTC
cdr3_aa: CASSISAGAINGLGKTQYF
v_call: TRBV19
clone_size: -
j_call: TRBJ2-5
d_call: -

cdr3_nt: TGTGCCAGCCAGGGAATCTATGGCTACACCTTC
cdr3_aa: CASQGIYGYTF
v_call: TRBV28
clone_size: -
j_call: TRBJ1-2
d_call: -

cdr3_nt: TGTGCCAGCAGCTCGGGGGGTCGGACCGGGGAGCTGTTTTTT
cdr3_aa: CASSSGGRTGELFF
v_call: TRBV5-4
clone_size: -
j_call: TRBJ2-2
d_call: TRBD2

cdr3_nt: TGTGCCAGTAGTATAAACGGGGACAGGCCCTACGAGCAGTACTTC
cdr3_aa: CASSINGDRPYEQYF
v_call: TRBV19
clone_size: -
j_call: TRBJ2-7
d_call: TRBD1

cdr3_nt: TGTGCCAGCAGCGTAGCTACAGGGGGCGCTGGGAACTATGGCTACACCTTC
cdr3_aa: CASSVATGGAGNYGYTF
v_call: TRBV9
clone_size: -
j_call: TRBJ1-2
d_call: TRBD1

cdr3_nt: TGTGCCAGCAGCCAAGATTGGGGGCCTGGCTATGGCTACACCTTC
cdr3_aa: CASSQDWGPGYGYTF
v_call: TRBV3-1/TRBV3-2
clone_size: -
j_call: TRBJ1-2
d_call: -

cdr3_nt: TGTGCCAGCAGTTACAATGAGGTGACTACCTACGAGCAGTACTTC
cdr3_aa: CASSYNEVTTYEQYF
v_call: TRBV6-5
clone_size: -
j_call: TRBJ2-7
d_call: -

cdr3_nt: TGTGCCAGCAGCACAACTACGGGCCTCTTAGGGACTGAAGCTTTCTTT
cdr3_aa: CASSTTTGLLGTEAFF
v_call: TRBV7-9
clone_size: -
j_call: TRBJ1-1
d_call: -

cdr3_nt: TGTGCCAGCAGCGTTAGCGGGAGTGTTTCCTACGAGCAGTACTTC
cdr3_aa: CASSVSGSVSYEQYF
v_call: TRBV9
clone_size: -
j_call: TRBJ2-7
d_call: TRBD2

cdr3_nt: TGTGCCAGCAGTCCGCGCGGGGGTGGAAATGAGCAGTTCTTC
cdr3_aa: CASSPRGGGNEQFF
v_call: TRBV28
clone_size: -
j_call: TRBJ2-1
d_call: TRBD2